Listed below are T cell receptor beta chains from one sample, sequenced in a study of resident and recirculating memory T cells in vitiligo. Profiling relied on immunoSEQ multiplex PCR, and the TCRdb table lists in-frame clones only, not all of them. This sample has about 76,000 clones, with roughly 94% found just once. Sequencing input: blood. All receptors derive from a male donor with vitiligo. Each CDR3 is given without its conserved first and last residue.

J gene,V gene,CDR3 protein
TRBJ2-1,TRBV7-9,ASSSAPGEQF
TRBJ2-5,TRBV28,ASSLGGIEETQY
TRBJ2-3,TRBV5-4,ASSSAASTDTQY
TRBJ2-1,TRBV6-6,ASSYPRGGGEQF
TRBJ1-4,TRBV28,ASSLWDRLDPTNEKLF
TRBJ1-2,TRBV4-1,ASSQVGGNYGYT
TRBJ2-3,TRBV25-1,ASAPASGSADTQY
TRBJ2-3,TRBV27,ASPLAGDGTDTQY
TRBJ1-1,TRBV5-6,ASSVRWAGAEAF
TRBJ2-1,TRBV6-5,ASSQQVSSYNEQF
TRBJ1-2,TRBV5-1,ASSLAARTGPNYGYT
TRBJ2-7,TRBV5-1,ASSLAPPSTYEQY
TRBJ1-5,TRBV28,ASMRGQGGIQPQH
TRBJ1-2,TRBV12-1,ASSSHPTGPGYGYT
TRBJ1-4,TRBV7-9,ASSLDGTGIEKLF
TRBJ2-3,TRBV7-3,ASSSLGLPTDTQY
TRBJ2-7,TRBV11-2,ASSLRLAGVRADEQY
TRBJ1-4,TRBV5-4,ASRPGGTTNEKLF
TRBJ2-7,TRBV2,ASSEPERLVEQY
TRBJ1-4,TRBV10-3,ATRQGMGGEKLF
TRBJ1-5,TRBV4-2,ASSHQTGGADQPQH
TRBJ2-7,TRBV6-5,ASRRDRGSNEQY
TRBJ1-1,TRBV11-2,ASSRQVGSVNTEAF
TRBJ2-5,TRBV28,ASSQGGRGQETQY
TRBJ1-2,TRBV28,ASSSYRQALVGYGYT
TRBJ2-7,TRBV7-2,ASSLRWLAEPGGEQY
TRBJ1-1,TRBV6-5,ASSYAWESKNTEAF
TRBJ2-5,TRBV5-1,ASSLGQGRETQY
TRBJ1-2,TRBV7-8,ASTESAGGYT
TRBJ2-1,TRBV14,ASSQGTTPFGQF
TRBJ1-2,TRBV30,AWSGRVGEMSGYT
TRBJ1-1,TRBV5-5,ASSSDLGPGRAF
TRBJ2-3,TRBV7-9,ASSLAASGGGTDTQY
TRBJ2-1,TRBV27,ASSSTAGGEVNEQF
TRBJ2-1,TRBV28,ASSVISTNEQF
TRBJ2-2,TRBV9,ASSVEPRSRAGELF
TRBJ2-7,TRBV7-9,ASSFGTSGRRQY
TRBJ2-7,TRBV5-1,ASSSEVQGQQY
TRBJ2-7,TRBV6-6,ASSYGLAGGEQY
TRBJ2-1,TRBV25-1,ASSAGTEQF
TRBJ2-1,TRBV7-9,ASSRLAGPF
TRBJ2-3,TRBV27,ASSLGQTQY
TRBJ2-7,TRBV6-5,ASTRGLAGVGEQY
TRBJ1-5,TRBV7-2,ASSLSGWGNLPQH
TRBJ2-5,TRBV19,ASSIHISAGGETQY
TRBJ2-5,TRBV5-6,ASSLAQETQY
TRBJ1-1,TRBV5-5,ASSSSVGLTNTEAF
TRBJ1-2,TRBV28,ASSYRGYGYT
TRBJ2-7,TRBV15,ATNPGQGYEQY
TRBJ2-1,TRBV7-3,ASSHQDSDEQF
TRBJ2-7,TRBV28,ASSLRGTSTSEQY
TRBJ2-1,TRBV5-8,ASSLTWTSVYNEQF
TRBJ1-4,TRBV25-1,ANRAPYRGPNEKLF